This is a list of T cell receptor beta chains from one sample in a study of shared clonotypes between healthy human individuals. The protocol was immunoSEQ multiplex PCR, while the TCRdb copy is restricted to in-frame clones and leaves out a portion. The sample has a few million clones, just over 90% seen once. Sequencing used naive CD8+ T cells from PBMCs. The receptors come from a man aged 18-30 years in good health. Some clones in this sample may be carry-over from other donors' samples. Each CDR3 is given with its conserved first and last residue. A D gene is named only where the DNA matches it firmly. Clone size is not always given. Where it is, it says once, few, many or a class for expanded clones.

J	V	size	D	CDR3	DNA
TRBJ1-1	TRBV27	.	.	CASSLQIENTEAFF	TGTGCCAGCAGTTTACAGATCGAGAACACTGAAGCTTTCTTT
TRBJ2-7	TRBV5-4	.	.	CASRDGHYEQYF	TGTGCCAGCAGGGACGGTCACTACGAGCAGTACTTC
TRBJ1-1	TRBV27	.	.	CASSGGQDTEAFF	TGTGCCAGCAGTGGGGGACAAGACACTGAAGCTTTCTTT
TRBJ2-7	TRBV9	few	TRBD2	CASSPRGDRSYEQYF	TGTGCCAGCAGCCCTCGGGGGGACCGCTCCTACGAGCAGTACTTC
TRBJ1-2	TRBV6-5	.	.	CASSSTETYGYTF	TGTGCCAGCAGTTCCACAGAGACCTATGGCTACACCTTC
TRBJ2-1	TRBV7-8	once	.	CASSLNAGATYNEQFF	TGTGCCAGCAGCTTAAACGCGGGGGCAACCTACAATGAGCAGTTCTTC
TRBJ2-1	TRBV7-9	.	TRBD2	CASSFASGYNEQFF	TGTGCCAGCAGCTTCGCTAGCGGGTACAATGAGCAGTTCTTC
TRBJ2-7	TRBV19	once	TRBD2	CASRELAGGPYEQYF	TGTGCCAGTAGAGAACTAGCGGGAGGACCCTACGAGCAGTACTTC
TRBJ2-5	TRBV18	.	.	CASSPQTGVRETQYF	TGTGCCAGCTCACCCCAAACAGGAGTTCGAGAGACCCAGTACTTC
TRBJ2-1	TRBV4-1	.	.	CASSPPIYNEQFF	TGCGCCAGCAGCCCCCCCATCTACAATGAGCAGTTCTTC
TRBJ1-1	TRBV25-1	.	.	CASSSTGFAGAAEAFF	TGTGCCAGCAGCTCAACAGGGTTTGCCGGGGCGGCTGAAGCTTTCTTT
TRBJ2-2	TRBV27	.	.	CASSRWDQFRELFF	TGTGCCAGCAGTCGGTGGGACCAATTCAGGGAGCTGTTTTTT
TRBJ1-1	TRBV7-3	.	.	CASAFGVNTEAFF	TGTGCCAGCGCCTTTGGGGTGAACACTGAAGCTTTCTTT
TRBJ2-7	TRBV7-9	.	.	CASSLHIGRIYEQYF	TGTGCCAGCAGCTTACATATCGGGAGAATCTACGAGCAGTACTTC
TRBJ2-3	TRBV5-6	.	TRBD2	CASRLKRDMADTQYF	TGTGCCAGCAGGTTAAAGCGGGATATGGCAGATACGCAGTATTTT
TRBJ1-1	TRBV27	.	TRBD1	CASSLSMGQHTEAFF	TGTGCCAGCAGTTTATCTATGGGACAGCACACTGAAGCTTTCTTT
TRBJ2-7	TRBV7-9	.	.	CASSLRETYEQYF	TGTGCCAGCAGCCTTCGGGAGACCTACGAGCAGTACTTC
TRBJ2-7	TRBV13	.	.	CASSLSGQGTYEQYF	TGTGCCAGCAGCTTAAGTGGGCAGGGGACCTACGAGCAGTACTTC
TRBJ1-5	TRBV6-1	.	TRBD1	CASRGRGGPNQPQHF	TGTGCCAGCAGAGGCAGGGGGGGACCCAATCAGCCCCAGCATTTT
TRBJ1-1	TRBV7-5	.	.	CASSWSGGNTEAFF	TGTGCCAGCAGCTGGAGCGGGGGGAACACTGAAGCTTTCTTT
TRBJ1-3	TRBV28	.	.	CASSPDSAFSIYF	TGTGCCAGCAGTCCGGACAGTGCGTTTTCCATATATTTT
TRBJ2-1	TRBV28	.	.	CASSLGLLSGNEQFF	TGTGCCAGCAGCCTAGGCTTGCTGAGCGGGAATGAGCAGTTCTTC
TRBJ2-7	TRBV28	.	TRBD1	CASSFLGQGAYEQYF	TGTGCCAGCAGTTTCTTGGGACAGGGGGCATACGAGCAGTACTTC
TRBJ1-2	TRBV7-8	.	.	CASSALTGSDYGYTF	TGTGCCAGCAGCGCATTAACAGGGTCGGACTATGGCTACACCTTC
TRBJ2-3	TRBV9	.	.	CASSLTGLGGTDTQYF	TGTGCCAGCAGCCTCACCGGGCTAGGGGGCACAGATACGCAGTATTTT
TRBJ2-1	TRBV29-1	.	TRBD1	CSVVGTGDYNEQFF	TGCAGCGTCGTCGGGACAGGGGACTACAATGAGCAGTTCTTC
TRBJ2-5	TRBV19	.	TRBD2	CASSQREGLSETQYF	TGTGCCAGTAGTCAGCGGGAGGGCCTTAGCGAGACCCAGTACTTC
TRBJ2-5	TRBV27	.	TRBD2	CASAAPTSGQETQYF	TGTGCCAGCGCCGCCCCGACTAGCGGCCAAGAGACCCAGTACTTC
TRBJ2-3	TRBV27	.	TRBD2	CASSLLGGRVADTQYF	TGTGCCAGCAGTTTATTAGGCGGGAGGGTCGCAGATACGCAGTATTTT
TRBJ1-4	TRBV29-1	.	.	CSAWGSEKLFF	TGCAGTGCATGGGGTTCTGAAAAACTGTTTTTT